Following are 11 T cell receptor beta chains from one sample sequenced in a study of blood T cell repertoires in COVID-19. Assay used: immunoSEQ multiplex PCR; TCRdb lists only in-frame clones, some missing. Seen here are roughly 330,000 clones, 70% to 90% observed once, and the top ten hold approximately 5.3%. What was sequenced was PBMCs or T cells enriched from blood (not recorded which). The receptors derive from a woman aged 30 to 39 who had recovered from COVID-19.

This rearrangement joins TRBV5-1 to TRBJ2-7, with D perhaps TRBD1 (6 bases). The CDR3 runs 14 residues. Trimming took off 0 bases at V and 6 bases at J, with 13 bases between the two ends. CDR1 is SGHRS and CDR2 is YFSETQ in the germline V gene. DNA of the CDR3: TGCGCCAGCAGCTTGGACACAGGGTATGGCGAGCAGTACTTC. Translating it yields CASSLDTGYGEQYF.

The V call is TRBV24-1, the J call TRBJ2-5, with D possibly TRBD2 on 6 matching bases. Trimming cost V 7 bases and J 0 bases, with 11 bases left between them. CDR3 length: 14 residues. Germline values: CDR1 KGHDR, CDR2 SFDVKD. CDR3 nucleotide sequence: TGTGCCACCAGCAAGGGAGGCAACCAAGAGACCCAGTACTTC. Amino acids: CATSKGGNQETQYF.

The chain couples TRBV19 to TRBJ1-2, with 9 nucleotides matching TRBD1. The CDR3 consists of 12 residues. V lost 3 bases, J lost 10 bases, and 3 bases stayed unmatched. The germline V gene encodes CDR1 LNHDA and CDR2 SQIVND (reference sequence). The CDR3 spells CASSIWTGVYTF. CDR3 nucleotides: TGTGCCAGTAGTATCTGGACAGGGGTCTACACCTTC.

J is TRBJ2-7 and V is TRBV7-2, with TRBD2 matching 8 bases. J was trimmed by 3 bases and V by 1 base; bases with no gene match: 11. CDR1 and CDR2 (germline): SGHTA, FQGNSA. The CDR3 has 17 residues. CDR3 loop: CASSLVVWTSLSYEQYF. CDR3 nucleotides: TGTGCCAGCAGCTTAGTGGTGTGGACTAGCCTCAGCTACGAGCAGTACTTC.

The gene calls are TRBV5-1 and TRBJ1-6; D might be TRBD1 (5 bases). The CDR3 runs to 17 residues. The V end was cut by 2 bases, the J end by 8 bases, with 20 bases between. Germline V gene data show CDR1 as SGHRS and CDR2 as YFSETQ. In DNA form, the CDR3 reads TGCGCCAGCAGCTTTGACCCCCCAACAGGCGCGTATTCACCCCTCCACTTT. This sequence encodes CASSFDPPTGAYSPLHF. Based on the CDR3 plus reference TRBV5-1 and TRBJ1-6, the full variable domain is KAGVTQTPRYLIKTRGQQVTLSCSPISGHRSVSWYQQTPGQGLQFLFEYFSETQRNKGNFPGRFSGRQFSNSRSEMNVSTLELGDSALYLCASSFDPPTGAYSPLHFGNGTRLTVT.

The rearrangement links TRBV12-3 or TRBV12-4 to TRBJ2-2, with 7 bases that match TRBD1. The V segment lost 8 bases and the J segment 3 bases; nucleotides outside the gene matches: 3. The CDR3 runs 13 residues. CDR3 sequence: CASPDRYTGELFF. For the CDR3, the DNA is TGTGCCAGCCCGGACAGGTACACCGGGGAGCTGTTTTTT.

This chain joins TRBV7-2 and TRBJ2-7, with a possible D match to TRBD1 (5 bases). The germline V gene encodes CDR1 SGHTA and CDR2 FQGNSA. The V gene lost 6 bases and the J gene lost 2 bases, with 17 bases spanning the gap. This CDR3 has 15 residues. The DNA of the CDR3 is TGTGCCAGCAGTCGATTCCAGGGCAGAGCCTACGAGCAGTACTTC. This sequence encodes CASSRFQGRAYEQYF.

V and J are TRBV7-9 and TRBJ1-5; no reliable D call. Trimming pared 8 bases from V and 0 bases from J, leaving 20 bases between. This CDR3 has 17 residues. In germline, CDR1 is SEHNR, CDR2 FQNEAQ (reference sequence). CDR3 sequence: CASHPGPRFISNQPQHF. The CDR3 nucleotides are TGTGCCAGCCATCCGGGTCCGCGTTTCATTAGCAATCAGCCCCAGCATTTT.

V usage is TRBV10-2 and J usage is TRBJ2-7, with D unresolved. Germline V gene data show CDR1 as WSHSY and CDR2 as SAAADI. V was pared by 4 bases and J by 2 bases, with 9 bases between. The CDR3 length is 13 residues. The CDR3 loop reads CASSARNPYEQYF. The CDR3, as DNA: TGCGCCAGCAGTGCCAGGAACCCCTACGAGCAGTACTTC.

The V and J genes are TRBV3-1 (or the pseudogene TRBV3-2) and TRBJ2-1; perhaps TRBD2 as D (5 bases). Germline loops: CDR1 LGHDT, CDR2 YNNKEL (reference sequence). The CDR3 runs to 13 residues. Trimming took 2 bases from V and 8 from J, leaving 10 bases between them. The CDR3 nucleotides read TGTGCCAGCAGCCAACGGGATATCGATGAGCAGTTCTTC. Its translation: CASSQRDIDEQFF.

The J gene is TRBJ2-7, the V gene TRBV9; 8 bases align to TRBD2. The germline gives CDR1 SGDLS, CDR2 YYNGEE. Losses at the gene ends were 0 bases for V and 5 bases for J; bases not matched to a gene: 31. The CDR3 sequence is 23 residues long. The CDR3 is CASSVAPATGSPGRGAPLNEQYF. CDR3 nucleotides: TGTGCCAGCAGCGTAGCTCCGGCAACCGGCTCTCCTGGGCGGGGGGCCCCCCTGAACGAGCAGTACTTC.